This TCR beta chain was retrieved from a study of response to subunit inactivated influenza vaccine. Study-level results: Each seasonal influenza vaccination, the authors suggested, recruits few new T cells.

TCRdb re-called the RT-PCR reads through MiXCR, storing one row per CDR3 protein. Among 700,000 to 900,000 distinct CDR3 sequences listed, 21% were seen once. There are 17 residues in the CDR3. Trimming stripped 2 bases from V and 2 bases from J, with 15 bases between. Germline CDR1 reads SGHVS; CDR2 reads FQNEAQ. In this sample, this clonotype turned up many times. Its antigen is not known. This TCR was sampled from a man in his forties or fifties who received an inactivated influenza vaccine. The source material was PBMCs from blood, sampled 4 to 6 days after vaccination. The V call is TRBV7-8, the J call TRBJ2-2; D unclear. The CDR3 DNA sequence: TGTGCCAGCAGCTTAAAGATAAGAACTATTAACACCGGGGAGCTGTTTTTT. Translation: CASSLKIRTINTGELFF. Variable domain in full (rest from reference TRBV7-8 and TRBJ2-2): GAGVSQSPRYKVAKRGQDVALRCDPISGHVSLFWYQQALGQGPEFLTYFQNEAQLDKSGLPSDRFFAERPEGSVSTLKIQRTQQEDSAVYLCASSLKIRTINTGELFFGEGSRLTVL.